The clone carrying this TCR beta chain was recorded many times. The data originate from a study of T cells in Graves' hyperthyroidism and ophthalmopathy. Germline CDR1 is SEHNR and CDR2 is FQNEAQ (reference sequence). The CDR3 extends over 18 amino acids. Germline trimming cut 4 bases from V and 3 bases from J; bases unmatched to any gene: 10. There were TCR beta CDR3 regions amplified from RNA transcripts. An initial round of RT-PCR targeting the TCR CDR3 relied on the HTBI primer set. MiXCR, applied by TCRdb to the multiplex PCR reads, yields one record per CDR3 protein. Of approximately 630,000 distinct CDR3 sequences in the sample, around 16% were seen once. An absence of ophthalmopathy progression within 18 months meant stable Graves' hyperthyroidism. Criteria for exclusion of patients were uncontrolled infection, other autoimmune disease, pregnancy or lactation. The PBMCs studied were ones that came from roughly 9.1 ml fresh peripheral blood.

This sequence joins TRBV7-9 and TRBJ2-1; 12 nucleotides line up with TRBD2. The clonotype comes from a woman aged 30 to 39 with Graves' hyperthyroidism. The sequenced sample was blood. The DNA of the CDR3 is TGTGCCAGCAGCTCAAGCGGGACTAGCGGGTTTGACTACAATGAGCAGTTCTTC. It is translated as CASSSSGTSGFDYNEQFF. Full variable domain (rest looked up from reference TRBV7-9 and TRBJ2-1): DTGVSQNPRHKITKRGQNVTFRCDPISEHNRLYWYRQTLGQGPEFLTYFQNEAQLEKSRLLSDRFSAERPKGSFSTLEIQRTEQGDSAMYLCASSSSGTSGFDYNEQFFGPGTRLTVL.